The entry below gives a single T cell receptor beta chain sequence along with its context. Its matching antigen is unknown. Researchers built TCR beta cDNA using 5'RACE template switching with UMIs. TCRdb re-analyzed the 5' RACE reads; it lists each CDR3 protein once, without DNA. The sample totals a few hundred thousand distinct CDR3 sequences. This record comes from a study of T cells expressing NK-cell markers. Study observations and caveats: In about six donors, dominant CD3+CD56+NKG2C+ clonotypes ranked among the top 10 CD8+ clonotypes.

The CDR3 has 15 residues. Looked up from germline, CDR1 is SGHAT and CDR2 is FQNNGV. Sequenced: blood T cells: a sorted CD56 or NKG2C T cell subset, CD4+ or CD8+ T cells, or bulk PBMC T cells (not recorded which). The rearrangement joins TRBV11-2 to TRBJ1-4; the D gene TCRdb calls, TRBD1, cannot be checked with no DNA. The source of this sequence is a man aged 18-69 years in good health. The CDR3 loop reads CASSLEDRRLEKLFF.